These T cell receptor beta chains were read from a single sample in a study of blood T cell repertoires in COVID-19. The protocol was immunoSEQ multiplex PCR, while the TCRdb copy is restricted to in-frame clones and leaves out a portion. The data contain roughly 67,000 clones, roughly 85% of them singletons. Sequenced input: peripheral blood. The receptors were gathered from a man aged 50-59 years with acute or convalescent COVID-19. Each CDR3 is given with its conserved first and last residue. A D gene is named only where the DNA matches it firmly. Rows give clone size only sometimes, using once, few, many, or a class for an expanded clone.

V,D,size,J,DNA,CDR3
TRBV28,NA,NA,TRBJ2-7,TGTGCCAGCAACCCTGACAGCCACTCCTACGAGCAGTACTTC,CASNPDSHSYEQYF
TRBV30,NA,NA,TRBJ1-4,TGTGCCTGGAGTGAAGGGGGATCCAGCGAGAATGAAAAACTGTTTTTT,CAWSEGGSSENEKLFF
TRBV5-1,NA,NA,TRBJ2-1,TGCGCCAGCAGCAGCCGGGTCGACAATGAGCAGTTCTTC,CASSSRVDNEQFF
TRBV2,TRBD1,NA,TRBJ1-2,TGTGCCAGCAGGTACCGGGACAGCTACTATGGCTACACCTTC,CASRYRDSYYGYTF
TRBV7-9,TRBD2,few,TRBJ2-1,TGTGCCAGCAGCTCCCTGGGCGGGGGATACAATGAGCAGTTCTTC,CASSSLGGGYNEQFF
TRBV6-2/TRBV6-3,NA,once,TRBJ1-3,TGTGCCAGCAGTTATCGAGCGTACTCTGGAAACACCATATATTTT,CASSYRAYSGNTIYF
TRBV6-2/TRBV6-3,TRBD2,NA,TRBJ2-5,TGTGCCAGCAGTTACTTCGCTAGCGGGGGCCCCCGGTCGGAGACCCAGTACTTC,CASSYFASGGPRSETQYF
TRBV18,TRBD1,few,TRBJ1-2,TGTGCCAGCTCACCCTCCGGGACAGGGTATGGCTACACCTTC,CASSPSGTGYGYTF
TRBV9,TRBD1,once,TRBJ2-7,TGTGCCAGCAGCGCCGGGACAGGGAGCTCCTACGAGCAGTACTTC,CASSAGTGSSYEQYF
TRBV6-5,TRBD1,NA,TRBJ1-4,TGTGCCAGCCGAGACAGGGCGGCGAATGAAAAACTGTTTTTT,CASRDRAANEKLFF
TRBV9,NA,NA,TRBJ2-2,TGTGCCAGCAGCCCCCAAGGGGCGAAAATCGGGGAGCTGTTTTTT,CASSPQGAKIGELFF
TRBV29-1,NA,NA,TRBJ1-4,TGCAGCGTTCGGACAGATTATGAAAAACTGTTTTTT,CSVRTDYEKLFF
TRBV19,NA,many,TRBJ2-5,TGTGCCAGTAGTTCCACGAACACAGGGGAGACCCAGTACTTC,CASSSTNTGETQYF
TRBV9,TRBD2,NA,TRBJ2-1,TGTGCCAGCAGCCCCCGGCTAGCGGGATACAATGAGCAGTTCTTC,CASSPRLAGYNEQFF
TRBV10-3,NA,NA,TRBJ2-3,TGTGCCATCAGCTGGGGGGGGGCCGAAGATACGCAGTATTTT,CAISWGGAEDTQYF
TRBV19,TRBD1,NA,TRBJ1-5,TGTGCCAGTAGCCCGCCCTCTTGGGACAGTAGTTTAAATCAGCCCCAGCATTTT,CASSPPSWDSSLNQPQHF
TRBV19,NA,few,TRBJ1-3,TGTGCCAGTAGTCGTGGACGGGAGAGGGAATCTGGAAACACCATATATTTT,CASSRGRERESGNTIYF
TRBV18,NA,NA,TRBJ1-2,TGTGCCAGCTCACCCTACGGCGGAGATTATAACTATGGCTACACCTTC,CASSPYGGDYNYGYTF
TRBV13,TRBD1,NA,TRBJ2-7,TGTGCCAGCAGCTCAGGACAGGGGGCCTACGAGCAGTACTTC,CASSSGQGAYEQYF
TRBV5-6,NA,NA,TRBJ2-1,TGTGCCAGCAGCCGGTCGGGGTGGCCCTACAATGAGCAGTTCTTC,CASSRSGWPYNEQFF
TRBV7-8,NA,NA,TRBJ2-5,TGTGCCAGCAGCTTAGAAGGACAGGGACCGGGAGGAGAGACCCAGTACTTC,CASSLEGQGPGGETQYF
TRBV2,TRBD1,NA,TRBJ1-1,TGTGCCAGCAGTTCCACGGACAGGGAGAACACTGAAGCTTTCTTT,CASSSTDRENTEAFF
TRBV18,TRBD2,NA,TRBJ2-2,TGTGCCAGCTCACCAGGCCTAGCGGGTGCCGGTGGGGAGCTGTTTTTT,CASSPGLAGAGGELFF
TRBV9,NA,NA,TRBJ2-7,TGTGCCAGCAGCTACACCCCCTCCTACGAGCAGTACTTC,CASSYTPSYEQYF
TRBV4-1,NA,NA,TRBJ2-3,TGCGCCAGCAGCCAAAGTCACTCCCAAAGCACAGATACGCAGTATTTT,CASSQSHSQSTDTQYF
TRBV5-4,TRBD1,NA,TRBJ1-2,TGTGCCAGCAGCTCACCGGGACAGGGGTTTAACTATGGCTACACCTTC,CASSSPGQGFNYGYTF
TRBV11-1,TRBD2,NA,TRBJ2-5,TGTGCCAGCTCGGCCAGCGGGGGGGTAATGATAGAGACCCAGTACTTC,CASSASGGVMIETQYF
TRBV5-1,TRBD1,NA,TRBJ1-5,TGCGCCAGCAGCTTGCTGACAGGGGATCAGCCCCAGCATTTT,CASSLLTGDQPQHF
TRBV21-1,NA,once,TRBJ1-2,TGTGCCAGCAGCACAAAAGCCCCCCCGGGGTACACCTTC,CASSTKAPPGYTF
TRBV7-9,TRBD2,once,TRBJ2-1,TGTGCCAGCAGCCCCCGACTAGCGGGGGGCAACAATGAGCAGTTCTTC,CASSPRLAGGNNEQFF
TRBV5-1,NA,NA,TRBJ1-6,TGCGCCAGCAGCTTGGAACAGGTTCCAAATTCACCCCTCCACTTT,CASSLEQVPNSPLHF
TRBV5-1,TRBD1,once,TRBJ1-2,TGCGCCAGCAGCTTGTTGACAGGGGGCGCTGGGACTGACTATGGCTACACCTTC,CASSLLTGGAGTDYGYTF
TRBV9,NA,NA,TRBJ2-7,TGTGCCAGCAGCGTAGTCCGGCAGTACTTC,CASSVVRQYF
TRBV24-1,NA,NA,TRBJ2-5,TGTGCCACCAGTGATTTCCGGCGGGCTGGACAAGAGACCCAGTACTTC,CATSDFRRAGQETQYF
TRBV5-1,NA,NA,TRBJ1-4,TGCGCCAGCAGCTCCGGCGGGGGGATACCTGAAAAACTGTTTTTT,CASSSGGGIPEKLFF
TRBV7-2,NA,few,TRBJ2-3,TGTGCCAGCAGCCGGAGTAGGGATACGCAGTATTTT,CASSRSRDTQYF
TRBV5-1,TRBD1,NA,TRBJ1-1,TGCGCCAGCAGTCTACAGGGGGGAAACACTGAAGCTTTCTTT,CASSLQGGNTEAFF
TRBV5-4,TRBD1,NA,TRBJ2-7,TGTGCCAGCAGCTCCGGGACAGGGCTCTACGAGCAGTACTTC,CASSSGTGLYEQYF
TRBV7-2,TRBD2,NA,TRBJ2-5,TGTGCCAGCAGCCTCAGAGGGAGGGGGACCCAGTACTTC,CASSLRGRGTQYF
TRBV24-1,NA,NA,TRBJ2-1,TGTGCCACCAGTACAGGGAGCAATGAGCAGTTCTTC,CATSTGSNEQFF
TRBV3-1/TRBV3-2,NA,NA,TRBJ1-1,TGTGCCAGCAGCCGGGGCCTGGGCACTGAAGCTTTCTTT,CASSRGLGTEAFF